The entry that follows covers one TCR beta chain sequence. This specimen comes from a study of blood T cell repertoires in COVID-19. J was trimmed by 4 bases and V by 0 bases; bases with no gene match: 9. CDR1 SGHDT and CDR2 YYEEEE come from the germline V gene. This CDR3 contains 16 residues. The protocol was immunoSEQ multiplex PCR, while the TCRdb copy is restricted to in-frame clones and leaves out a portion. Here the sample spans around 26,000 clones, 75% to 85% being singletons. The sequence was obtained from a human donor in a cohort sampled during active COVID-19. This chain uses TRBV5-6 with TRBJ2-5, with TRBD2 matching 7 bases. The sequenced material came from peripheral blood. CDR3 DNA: TGTGCCAGCAGCTTGGAAGGGTATTCTAGCGGAGAGACCCAGTACTTC. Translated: CASSLEGYSSGETQYF. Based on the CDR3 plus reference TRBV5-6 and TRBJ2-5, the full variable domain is DAGVTQSPTHLIKTRGQQVTLRCSPKSGHDTVSWYQQALGQGPQFIFQYYEEEERQRGNFPDRFSGHQFPNYSSELNVNALLLGDSALYLCASSLEGYSSGETQYFGPGTRLLVL.